The following is a T cell receptor (beta chain) sequence with its context. The data belong to a study of T cell responses to AZD1222 COVID-19 vaccine. Repertoires were generated with immunoSEQ multiplex PCR, while TCRdb's copy carries only in-frame clones and drops some. This sample has some 81,000 clones, with over 80% found just once. This receptor was obtained from an adult who received the AZD1222 COVID-19 vaccine. The input for sequencing was peripheral blood, taken 28 days after the second AZD1222 dose.

The CDR3 protein is CASSWLGRTDTQYF. The DNA of the CDR3 is TGTGCCAGCAGCTGGCTAGGGCGAACAGATACGCAGTATTTT. The rearrangement uses TRBV7-9 and TRBJ2-3; no clear D. The V end was cut by 4 bases, the J end by 3 bases, with 11 bases between. This CDR3 is built from 14 residues. Germline CDR1 reads SEHNR; CDR2 reads FQNEAQ (reference sequence).